These 12 T cell receptor beta chains share one sample of origin, sequenced in a study of vaccination and CD4 T cells after COVID-19 (dated by TCRdb to the early 2020s). Library preparation was by PCR. Sequencing was carried out with an Illumina iSeq 100. Using fastp trimming at Q25 and MiXCR clonotype assembly, TCRdb reanalyzed the public sequencing data and kept in-frame beta chains. One record per CDR3 amino acid sequence lists the most common genes and DNA. Present in this sample are some 25,000 distinct CDR3 sequences, over 40% of which were seen just once. The ten largest clonotypes hold approximately 1% of the sample. Sequencing used CD4+ T cells from blood, obtained before SARS-CoV-2 vaccination. Every receptor here comes from a human donor who had recovered from COVID-19.

This clonotype was seen just once. The chain carries TRBV18 and TRBJ2-5; 7 bases agree with TRBD1. Germline V gene data show CDR1 as KGHSH and CDR2 as LQKENI. This CDR3 contains 13 residues. With V trimmed by 3 bases and J by 4 bases, 2 bases remained unmatched. This CDR3 is CASSPAGGETQYF. The CDR3 bases are TGTGCCAGCTCACCGGCAGGGGGAGAGACCCAGTACTTC.

V and J are TRBV19 and TRBJ2-1, with 9 bases identical to TRBD1. This CDR3 has 18 residues. Germline V lookup: CDR1 LNHDA, CDR2 SQIVND (reference sequence). Trimming cost V 6 bases and J 8 bases; bases outside gene matches: 20. This CDR3 reads CASRSFGTGIPMADEQFF. In nucleotides, the CDR3 is TGTGCCAGTAGGTCCTTTGGGACAGGGATACCTATGGCCGATGAGCAGTTCTTC.

V is TRBV6-1 and J is TRBJ1-6; 8 bases match TRBD1. Germline CDR1 and CDR2: MNHNS and SASEGT. The CDR3 length is 15 residues. Trimming removed 6 bases from V and 9 bases from J; junction bases left unmatched: 10. The CDR3 loop is CASRVPQGVSSPLHF. CDR3 nucleotides: TGTGCCAGCAGGGTACCACAGGGGGTCAGTTCACCCCTCCACTTT.

The chain links TRBV15 to TRBJ2-7; tentative D call: TRBD1 (6 bases). CDR3 size: 16 residues. V lost 4 bases and J 1 base, leaving 17 bases between the germline ends. CDR1 is LNHNV and CDR2 is YYDKDF in the germline V gene (reference sequence). The CDR3, as DNA: TGTGCCACCAGCATAAATACAGGGTCCCCATCCTACGAGCAGTACTTC. It translates to CATSINTGSPSYEQYF.

The chain is built from TRBV27 and TRBJ1-5; possibly TRBD1 for D (6 bases). V lost 2 bases and J lost 6, with 14 bases in between. The germline CDR1 and CDR2 sequences are MNHEY and SMNVEV (reference sequence). This CDR3 has 15 residues. The CDR3 bases are TGTGCCAGCAGTTTACGGGGGGCAGGGATTCAGCCCCAGCATTTT. It translates to CASSLRGAGIQPQHF.

The chain combines TRBV4-1 with TRBJ2-1, with D perhaps TRBD2 (6 bases). This CDR3 region has 13 residues. Trimming cost V 6 bases and J 7 bases, with 13 bases left between them. Germline CDR1 reads MGHRA; CDR2 reads YSYEKL. CDR3 in amino acids: CASRVRGGNEQFF. CDR3 nucleotides: TGCGCCAGCAGGGTCCGGGGAGGTAATGAGCAGTTCTTC.

The V and J genes are TRBV10-3 and TRBJ1-1; the D is unclear. There are 13 residues in the CDR3. Germline V gene sequence: CDR1 ENHRY, CDR2 SYGVKD. The ends were cut back, 6 bases at V and 0 bases at J, with 8 bases in the middle. The CDR3 DNA sequence: TGTGCCATCAGGGCCCTAATGAACACTGAAGCTTTCTTT. It translates to CAIRALMNTEAFF.

The chain employs TRBV21-1 and TRBJ2-7; TRBD1 was called by the table and not checked on the DNA. TRBV21-1 is given as a pseudogene. CDR3 size: 20 residues. For the CDR3, the DNA is TGTGCCAGCAGCAAAGATGCGGCCGGGACAGGTGATTTGAGCTCCTACGAGCAGTACTTC. This sequence encodes CASSKDAAGTGDLSSYEQYF.

CDR3 region: CASSQAGFQETQYF. CDR3 nucleotides: TGCGCCAGCAGCCAAGCAGGTTTCCAAGAGACCCAGTACTTC. The J gene is TRBJ2-5, the V gene TRBV4-1; unclear D gene. The CDR3 is 14 amino acids. The V end was cut by 1 base, the J end by 1 base, with 7 bases between. Germline V gives CDR1 MGHRA, CDR2 YSYEKL.

The chain combines TRBV6-2 or TRBV6-3 with TRBJ2-3, with 10 bases aligning to TRBD1. V dropped 8 bases and J dropped 3; count of bases not matched to a gene: 11. Germline CDR1 reads MNHEY; CDR2 reads SVGEGT. The CDR3 loop spans 16 amino acids. CDR3 nucleotide sequence: TGTGCCAGCTCTCGGGACAGGGGCATCGGGACAGATACGCAGTATTTT. It codes for CASSRDRGIGTDTQYF.

The chain is built from TRBV28 and TRBJ2-3, with 7 bases identical to TRBD1. Looked up from germline, CDR1 is MDHEN and CDR2 is SYDVKM. Unmatched junction bases numbered 8, after V lost 2 bases and J lost 0 bases. This CDR3 has 17 residues. CDR3 sequence: CASSLNTGDASTDTQYF. DNA of the CDR3: TGTGCCAGCAGTTTAAATACAGGGGATGCTAGCACAGATACGCAGTATTTT.

This rearrangement joins TRBV10-3 to TRBJ1-6; 7 bases line up with TRBD1. The length of the CDR3 is 16 residues. From germline, CDR1 is ENHRY and CDR2 SYGVKD. The V and J ends lost 2 bases and 5 bases, in that order; junction bases with no gene match: 6. The CDR3 here is CAISEAGTVNNSPLHF. The CDR3 bases are TGTGCCATCAGTGAGGCCGGGACAGTGAATAATTCACCCCTCCACTTT.